One TCR beta chain is described in this entry. Its antigen is not identified. Prepared libraries of TCR beta cDNA carried unique molecular identifiers. A population of about 0.9 to 10 million T cells gave rise to approximately 500,000 cDNA molecules. TCRdb ran MiXCR on the PCR reads and lists one entry per CDR3 protein. The table records 600,000 to 750,000 distinct CDR3 sequences, around 60% of them present only once. The data were taken from a study of post-analysis software for immune sequencing data. Germline V lookup: CDR1 LNHNV, CDR2 YYDKDF (reference sequence). The CDR3 is made up of 15 amino acids. V lost 5 bases, J lost 1 base, and 15 bases lay in between. Study findings and constraints: The five TRBV segments detected at higher frequency in patients than in controls included TRBV5-6, TRBV5-1 and TRBV20-1. Significantly lower normalized Chao1 diversity was seen in multiple sclerosis patients than in controls.

The sample was blood. This chain links TRBV15 with TRBJ2-7; D assignment may be TRBD1 or TRBD2 (5 bases each). This sequence originates from a girl between 2 and 10 years old with multiple sclerosis. The CDR3 spells CATSLTGGGSYEQYF. CDR3 nucleotides: TGTGCCACCAGCCTTACAGGTGGAGGATCCTACGAGCAGTACTTC. Variable domain in full (rest from reference TRBV15 and TRBJ2-7): DAMVIQNPRYQVTQFGKPVTLSCSQTLNHNVMYWYQQKSSQAPKLLFHYYDKDFNNEADTPDNFQSRRPNTSFCFLDIRSPGLGDTAMYLCATSLTGGGSYEQYFGPGTRLTVT.